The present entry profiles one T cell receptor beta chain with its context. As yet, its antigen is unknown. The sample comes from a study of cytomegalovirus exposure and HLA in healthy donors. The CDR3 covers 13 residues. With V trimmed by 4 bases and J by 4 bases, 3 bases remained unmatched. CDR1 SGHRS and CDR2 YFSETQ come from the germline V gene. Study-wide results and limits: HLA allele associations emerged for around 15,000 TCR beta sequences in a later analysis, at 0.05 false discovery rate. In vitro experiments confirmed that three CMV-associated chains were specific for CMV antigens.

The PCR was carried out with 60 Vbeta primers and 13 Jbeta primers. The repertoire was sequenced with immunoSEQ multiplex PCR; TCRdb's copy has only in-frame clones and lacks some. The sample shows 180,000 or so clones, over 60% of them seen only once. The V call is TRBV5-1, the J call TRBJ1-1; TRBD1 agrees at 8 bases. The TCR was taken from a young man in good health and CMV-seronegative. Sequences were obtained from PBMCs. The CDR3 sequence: CASSGTGGTEAFF. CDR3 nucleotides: TGCGCCAGCAGCGGGACAGGCGGCACTGAAGCTTTCTTT.